These 3 T cell receptor beta chains share one sample of origin, sequenced in a study of CD8+ T cells in alopecia areata. It was cDNA, reverse transcribed from extracted RNA, that served as the sequencing template. Repertoires were generated with immunoSEQ multiplex PCR, while TCRdb's copy carries only in-frame clones and drops some. In the table there are 270,000 or so clones, roughly 64% of which are singletons. Documented treatment: oral pan-JAK inhibitor, 5-10 mg twice daily. Here the sequenced sample was CD4+ T cells sorted from blood, taken at week 24, from a patient treated with tofacitinib. These receptors all stem from a human donor with alopecia areata.

This clone was seen only a few times. The rearrangement uses TRBV5-1 and TRBJ2-1; D ambiguous. CDR3 size: 14 residues. Germline CDR1 is SGHRS and CDR2 is YFSETQ. The V gene lost 4 bases and the J gene lost 6 bases, with 14 bases spanning the gap. The CDR3 protein is CASSPPSSGNEQFF. In DNA, the CDR3 is TGCGCCAGCAGCCCCCCGTCTAGTGGCAATGAGCAGTTCTTC.

This clone has only a few counts. CDR3 sequence: CASSQGQGFAGNTIYF. DNA for the CDR3: TGTGCCAGCAGCCAAGGACAGGGGTTCGCTGGAAACACCATATATTTT. J is TRBJ1-3 and V is TRBV14, with TRBD1 matching over 8 bases. V trimming: 1 base; J trimming: 2 bases; junction bases outside the gene matches: 4. Germline CDR1 and CDR2: SGHDN and FVKESK. The CDR3 runs to 16 residues.

The chain joins TRBV30 to TRBJ1-6; no reliable D call. Trimming cost V 3 bases and J 14 bases, with 11 bases left between them. CDR1 GTSNPN and CDR2 SVGIG come from the germline V gene (reference sequence). This CDR3 comprises 11 residues. The CDR3 DNA is TGTGCCTGGAGCGCCCGAAATTCCCTCCACTTT. Translation gives CAWSARNSLHF.